This T cell receptor beta chain emerged from a study of T cell changes during pregnancy in multiple sclerosis. V shed 1 base and J shed 7 bases, with 14 bases lying between them. Germline CDR1 and CDR2: SGHRS and YFSETQ. The CDR3 totals 14 residues. The protocol was immunoSEQ multiplex PCR, while the TCRdb copy is restricted to in-frame clones and leaves out a portion. Found here are about 58,000 clones, 91% of them singletons; the top ten hold just under 0.5%. This clonotype originated in a female donor in good health, enrolled as a control in a pregnancy study. Sequences were derived from CD4+ T cells from peripheral blood mononuclear cells, sampled after pregnancy. The genes are TRBV5-1 and TRBJ1-2; possibly TRBD1 for D (6 bases). The CDR3 loop reads CASSLTGSDSGYTF. CDR3 sequence (DNA): TGCGCCAGCAGCTTGACAGGGTCCGATTCTGGCTACACCTTC.